The 5 T cell receptor beta chains below all came from one sample that was sequenced in a study of blood T cell repertoires in COVID-19. Profiling relied on immunoSEQ multiplex PCR, and the TCRdb table lists in-frame clones only, not all of them. The sample yields 140,000 or so clones, over 80% seen once. What was sequenced was peripheral blood. The source of these receptors is a man aged 50 to 59 who had recovered from COVID-19.

The chain links TRBV4-1 to TRBJ1-5; D gene ambiguous. This CDR3 is built from 15 residues. V gave up 4 bases and J gave up 1 base, with 11 bases separating them. Germline CDR1 and CDR2: MGHRA and YSYEKL. Here the CDR3 reads CASSRVPGSNQPQHF. The CDR3 DNA follows: TGCGCCAGCAGCCGAGTCCCGGGAAGCAATCAGCCCCAGCATTTT.

This clone was detected only a few times. This rearrangement joins TRBV15 to TRBJ1-1; no clear D. V was trimmed by 5 bases and J by 4 bases, leaving 8 bases between them. This CDR3 region has 12 residues. CDR1 is LNHNV and CDR2 is YYDKDF in the germline V gene (reference sequence). This CDR3 is CATSSTGTEAFF. The CDR3 DNA follows: TGTGCCACCAGCTCGACGGGCACTGAAGCTTTCTTT.

This chain uses TRBV6-8 with TRBJ2-7; 7 bases match TRBD1. CDR3 length equals 15 residues. Trimming removed 2 bases from V and 5 bases from J; junction bases left unmatched: 9. CDR1 and CDR2 (germline): MNHGY, SAAAGT. This chain's CDR3 is CASSYPGQWHNEQYF. The CDR3 nucleotides are TGTGCCAGCAGTTACCCGGGACAGTGGCACAACGAGCAGTACTTC.

The rearrangement joins TRBV6-5 to TRBJ1-3, with unresolved D. Looked up from germline, CDR1 is MNHEY and CDR2 is SVGAGI. Trimming pared 6 bases from V and 0 bases from J, leaving 9 bases between. This CDR3 has 14 amino acids. The CDR3 sequence is CASRESSSGNTIYF. Written as DNA, the CDR3 is TGTGCCAGCAGAGAGTCAAGCTCTGGAAACACCATATATTTT.

The chain couples TRBV6-1 to TRBJ1-1, with a tentative D call TRBD1 (5 bases). Germline CDR1 reads MNHNS; CDR2 reads SASEGT. The CDR3 spans 15 residues. Trimming took 0 bases from V and 5 from J, leaving 13 bases between them. CDR3 sequence reads: CASSEAVTHRTEAFF. The CDR3 DNA reads as TGTGCCAGCAGTGAAGCAGTGACTCACAGGACTGAAGCTTTCTTT.